What follows describes a single T cell receptor beta chain. Germline CDR1 and CDR2: MNHEY and SMNVEV (reference sequence). Trimming removed 2 bases at V and 8 bases at J, with 13 bases between. The CDR3 is 15 residues long. The data originate from a study of blood T cell repertoires in COVID-19. Sequencing used immunoSEQ multiplex PCR; TCRdb keeps in-frame clones, though not all of them. The sample has about 90,000 clones, about nine tenths seen once. This rearrangement joins TRBV27 to TRBJ1-6; no reliable D call. This TCR was sampled from a woman aged 70-85 years with acute or convalescent COVID-19. The source material was peripheral blood. The CDR3 DNA sequence: TGTGCCAGCAGTTTAAAGGGAGGAACTTATTCACCCCTCCACTTT. This codes for CASSLKGGTYSPLHF.